This T cell receptor (beta chain) derives from a study of blood T cell repertoires in COVID-19. Study information: PBMCs, B-cell-depleted T cells, or T cells were the source of the cDNA or gDNA that made up the material.

Original analysis: Reference gene primer amplification yielded estimated nucleated cell counts. Measured with immunoSEQ multiplex PCR; TCRdb has only the in-frame clones, and not every one. That table supplies the V and J calls and clone size; D and trimming were determined from the DNA. Here the sample spans 130,000 to 150,000 clones, roughly nine tenths being singletons. This CDR3 has 16 amino acids. Germline loops: CDR1 ENHRY, CDR2 SYGVKD. Between the trimmed V and J ends, which lost 4 bases and 0 bases, there was a span of 15 bases. The sequenced sample consisted of peripheral blood. The V call is TRBV10-3, the J call TRBJ1-2, with no clear D. This TCR was recovered from a human donor in a cohort sampled during active COVID-19. The CDR3 is CAISGGGQQPNYGYTF. In nucleotides, the CDR3 is TGTGCCATCAGTGGGGGAGGGCAGCAACCTAACTATGGCTACACCTTC.